These T cell receptor beta chains were read from a single sample in a study of blood T cell repertoires in COVID-19. Profiled with immunoSEQ multiplex PCR; TCRdb holds only in-frame clones, not every one. The sample records roughly 350,000 clones, 75% to 90% being singletons. Sequencing was carried out using peripheral blood. The receptors shown here come from a woman aged 45-65 years with COVID-19, enrolled during active disease. CDR3s include the opening cysteine and the closing phenylalanine or tryptophan. A D gene is named only where the DNA matches it firmly. Size is stated for part of the rows, as once, few or many counts, or as a class when the clone is expanded.

j_call,clone_size,d_call,v_call,cdr3_length,cdr3_aa,cdr3_nt
TRBJ2-3,once,TRBD2,TRBV5-6,15,CASSLRLASSDTQYF,TGTGCCAGCAGCCTCCGACTAGCGAGTTCAGATACGCAGTATTTT
TRBJ2-1,NA,NA,TRBV21-1,15,CASSKWREERNEQFF,TGTGCCAGCAGCAAATGGCGGGAAGAACGGAATGAGCAGTTCTTC
TRBJ1-1,many,NA,TRBV6-5,14,CASSYRRGGTEAFF,TGTGCCAGCAGTTACCGGCGGGGAGGGACTGAAGCTTTCTTT
TRBJ1-2,NA,TRBD1,TRBV3-1/TRBV3-2,16,CASSQERTGGIYGYTF,TGTGCCAGCAGCCAAGAACGGACAGGGGGCATCTATGGCTACACCTTC
TRBJ1-5,few,NA,TRBV27,15,CASSLSVGENQPQHF,TGTGCCAGCAGTTTATCGGTTGGGGAGAATCAGCCCCAGCATTTT
TRBJ2-3,NA,NA,TRBV5-4,14,CASSSGSSSDTQYF,TGTGCCAGCAGCTCCGGGTCTTCCTCGGATACGCAGTATTTT
TRBJ2-7,NA,TRBD2,TRBV7-9,16,CASSSSGRGTGHEQYF,TGTGCCAGCAGCTCTAGCGGGAGGGGTACGGGGCACGAGCAGTACTTC
TRBJ2-7,NA,NA,TRBV30,17,CAWSRGLVSSTTYEQYF,TGTGCCTGGAGTCGAGGCCTGGTGTCTTCTACAACCTACGAGCAGTACTTC
TRBJ1-2,NA,NA,TRBV9,19,CASSVGPGQRSVYNYGYTF,TGTGCCAGCAGCGTTGGGCCTGGACAGCGCTCCGTTTATAACTATGGCTACACCTTC
TRBJ2-5,NA,NA,TRBV29-1,14,CSVALPGQKETQYF,TGCAGCGTCGCGCTGCCTGGACAAAAAGAGACCCAGTACTTC
TRBJ2-3,NA,NA,TRBV7-3,13,CASSVSSGDTQYF,TGTGCCAGCAGCGTGAGCTCAGGAGATACGCAGTATTTT
TRBJ2-3,NA,NA,TRBV9,18,CASSVGLGEKGRPDTQYF,TGTGCCAGCAGCGTAGGTCTTGGGGAGAAAGGCCGGCCAGATACGCAGTATTTT